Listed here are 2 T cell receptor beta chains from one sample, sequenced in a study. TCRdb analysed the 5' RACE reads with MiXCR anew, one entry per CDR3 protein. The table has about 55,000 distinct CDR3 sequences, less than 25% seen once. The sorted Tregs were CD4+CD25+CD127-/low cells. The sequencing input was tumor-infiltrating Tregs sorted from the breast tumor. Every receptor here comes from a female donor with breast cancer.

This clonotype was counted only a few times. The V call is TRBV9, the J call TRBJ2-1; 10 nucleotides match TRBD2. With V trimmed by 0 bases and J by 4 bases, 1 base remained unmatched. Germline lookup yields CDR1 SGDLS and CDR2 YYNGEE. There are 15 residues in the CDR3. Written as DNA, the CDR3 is TGTGCCAGCAGCGTAGGACTAGCGGGTTACAATGAGCAGTTCTTC. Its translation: CASSVGLAGYNEQFF. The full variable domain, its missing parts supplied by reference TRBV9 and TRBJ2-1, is DSGVTQTPKHLITATGQRVTLRCSPRSGDLSVYWYQQSLDQGLQFLIQYYNGEERAKGNILERFSAQQFPDLHSELNLSSLELGDSALYFCASSVGLAGYNEQFFGPGTRLTVL.

In nucleotides, the CDR3 is TGCGCCAGCAGCTTGGCGGGACAGATATATGAAAAACTGTTTTTT. As protein: CASSLAGQIYEKLFF. This chain uses TRBV5-1 with TRBJ1-4, with TRBD1 identical over 7 bases. CDR1 is SGHRS, CDR2 YFSETQ, per germline. Germline trimming cut 0 bases from V and 6 bases from J; bases unmatched to any gene: 5. The CDR3 loop spans 15 amino acids.